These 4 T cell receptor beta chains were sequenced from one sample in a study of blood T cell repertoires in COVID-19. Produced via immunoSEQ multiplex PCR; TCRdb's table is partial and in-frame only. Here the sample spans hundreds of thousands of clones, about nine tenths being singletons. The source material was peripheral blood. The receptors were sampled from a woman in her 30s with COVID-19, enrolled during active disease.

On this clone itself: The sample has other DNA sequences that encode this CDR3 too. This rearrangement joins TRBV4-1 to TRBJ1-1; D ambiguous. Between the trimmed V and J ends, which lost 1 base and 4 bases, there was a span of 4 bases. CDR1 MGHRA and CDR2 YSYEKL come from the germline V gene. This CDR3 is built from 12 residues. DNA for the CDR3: TGCGCCAGCAGCCAAGGCGCCACTGAAGCTTTCTTT. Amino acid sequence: CASSQGATEAFF.

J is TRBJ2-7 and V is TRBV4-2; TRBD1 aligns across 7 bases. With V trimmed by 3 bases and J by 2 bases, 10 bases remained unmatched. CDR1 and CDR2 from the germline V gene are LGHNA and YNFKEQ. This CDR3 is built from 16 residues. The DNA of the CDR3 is TGTGCCAGCAGCCATGCAGCTCCGGGACAGACCTACGAGCAGTACTTC. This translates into CASSHAAPGQTYEQYF.

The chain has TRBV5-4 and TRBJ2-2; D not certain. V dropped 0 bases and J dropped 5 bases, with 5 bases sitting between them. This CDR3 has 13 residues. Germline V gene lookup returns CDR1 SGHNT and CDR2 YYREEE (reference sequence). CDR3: CASSLVGTGELFF. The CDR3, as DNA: TGTGCCAGCAGCTTGGTCGGGACCGGGGAGCTGTTTTTT. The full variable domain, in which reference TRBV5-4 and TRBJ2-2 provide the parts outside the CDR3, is ETGVTQSPTHLIKTRGQQVTLRCSSQSGHNTVSWYQQALGQGPQFIFQYYREEENGRGNFPPRFSGLQFPNYSSELNVNALELDDSALYLCASSLVGTGELFFGEGSRLTVL.

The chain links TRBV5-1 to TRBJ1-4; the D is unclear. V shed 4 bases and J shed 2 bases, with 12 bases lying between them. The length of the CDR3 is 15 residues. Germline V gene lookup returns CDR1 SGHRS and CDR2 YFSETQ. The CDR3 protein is CASSPFGQTNEKLFF. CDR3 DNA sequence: TGCGCCAGCAGCCCCTTTGGGCAGACTAATGAAAAACTGTTTTTT.